The entry below gives a single T cell receptor (beta chain) sequence along with its context. Other nucleotide sequences from this sample produce the same CDR3. V dropped 1 base and J dropped 4 bases, with 2 bases sitting between them. The V gene's germline CDR1 is MDHEN and CDR2 SYDVKM. The CDR3 contains 12 residues. The sample belongs to a study of cytomegalovirus exposure and HLA in healthy donors. The PCR used 60 Vbeta and 13 Jbeta primers. Sequenced by immunoSEQ multiplex PCR; TCRdb stores in-frame clones only, minus some. The sample has fewer than 180,000 clones, about three fifths seen once. The sequenced material came from PBMCs. This clonotype was obtained from a woman aged 55-70 years in good health and CMV-seropositive. The J gene is TRBJ2-1, the V gene TRBV28; D ambiguous. DNA for the CDR3: TGTGCCAGCAGTTTATCTTACAATGAGCAGTTCTTC. Protein product: CASSLSYNEQFF.